This entry concerns a single T cell receptor (beta chain). The germline V gene has CDR1 LGHDT and CDR2 YNNKEL (reference sequence). V dropped 1 base and J dropped 0 bases, with 6 bases sitting between them. CDR3 size: 14 residues. The assay was immunoSEQ multiplex PCR, and TCRdb's table has in-frame clones only and misses some. The data hold under 200,000 clones, with under 95% observed a single time. The data originate from a study of blood T cell repertoires in COVID-19. The chain employs TRBV3-1 (or the pseudogene TRBV3-2) and TRBJ1-1, with a weak D call TRBD1 (5 bases). The sequenced sample consisted of peripheral blood. This clonotype was sampled from a man aged 18-30 years with COVID-19, enrolled during active disease. The CDR3 sequence: CASSQGTLNTEAFF. The CDR3 coding sequence is TGTGCCAGCAGCCAAGGGACACTGAACACTGAAGCTTTCTTT.